This T cell receptor (beta chain) appears in the sequencing data of a study of early T cells in non-severe SARS-CoV-2 infection. The wider study: RNA in bulk from unsorted whole blood was sequenced, and chains were unpaired.

The length of the CDR3 is 16 residues. V gave up 5 bases and J gave up 7 bases; unmatched junction bases: 7. From germline, CDR1 is SGHTA and CDR2 FQGNSA. Study conclusions and caveats: Matches to VDJdb favored anti-spike CD8 responses and missed private and CD4 specificities.

This clonotype was counted ten times or more. Its antigen is unidentified. TCRdb ran MiXCR on the 5' RACE reads and lists one entry per CDR3 protein. The sample records tens of thousands of distinct CDR3 sequences, 4.5% to 7% being singletons. The gene calls are TRBV7-2 and TRBJ2-2; the match to TRBD2 covers 13 bases. Material: whole blood, obtained at baseline. The receptor's source is an adult who was a healthcare worker with PCR-confirmed SARS-CoV-2 infection or an uninfected control (not recorded which). CDR3 DNA sequence: TGTGCCAGCAGCCTCACTAGCGGGAGGGCCCACGGGGAGCTGTTTTTT. Protein product: CASSLTSGRAHGELFF.